The present T cell receptor (beta chain) was sequenced within a study of blood T cell repertoires in COVID-19 (dated by TCRdb to the early 2020s). General notes on the study: The collaborator samples originated in the United States, Italy and Spain and spanned the acute and convalescent phases of COVID-19. The prospective study material was composed of cDNA or gDNA derived from T cells, B-cell-depleted T cells, or PBMCs. Subjects who had been exposed to COVID-19, were actively infected with it, or had recovered from it provided the deeply sampled blood TCRbeta repertoires that made up the dataset. A freely available public database, intended as a resource for researchers studying the immune response to SARS-CoV-2, is where the repertoires were released. Samples were obtained from the ongoing ImmuneRACE study (first 160 participants) and from 1,200 or so subjects provided by 6 global collaborators. The sample metadata nearly always contained a de-identified subject ID, COVID-19 status, age in years and sex. Where HLA class I and class II types were available, the types were taken from metadata supplied by the sample provider, not from assay-based typing.

Study-wide findings and limitations: The quantity of clinical and demographic metadata differed by source and by participant and was supplied without curation.

Concerning this clone: Its antigen remains undetermined. Base quality data are lacking; no much larger clone is found one base away.

Participants in the prospective study were aged about 18 to 90 years, lived in under 30 United States geographic areas, and enrolled through a virtual design. Cohort assignment in the prospective study relied on participant-reported clinical history from a screening survey and a study questionnaire. Recovered participants in ImmuneRACE Cohort 3 were defined by two consecutive negative NP/OP PCR tests, clearance by a healthcare professional, or resolution of symptoms. In the prospective study, whole blood, serum and a nasopharyngeal or oropharyngeal swab were collected from each participant by mobile phlebotomists. Additional blood draws and questionnaires over an approximately 2-month period could optionally be provided by prospective study participants. Before DNA extraction, prospective study blood samples were shipped either frozen or at room temperature. The CDR3 goes from the cysteine to the phenylalanine over 16 residues. The retained sequence is limited to the CDR3, 48 bases, with the frame set at the first base. CDR1 and CDR2 were assigned from the germline V gene as SGHRS and YFSETQ. V loses 3 bases at its end and J loses 4 bases; junction bases beyond the gene matches: 7.

The immunoSEQ Assay, a bias-controlled multiplex PCR, was used to amplify TCRbeta CDR3 regions from genomic DNA. On the authors' methods: Nucleated cell counts per sample were estimated from amplification of reference gene primers within the assay. Sequence reads were collapsed and filtered to measure the absolute abundance of every unique TCRbeta CDR3 rearrangement. For each sample, productive Simpson clonality was calculated by taking the square root of Simpson's diversity index across productive rearrangements. TCRdb stores this immuneACCESS table with in-frame sequences only. Part of the clones is absent; in the studies checked, under half of the shortfall reflects unresolved V genes, and no reason is known for the rest. That table is the source of V, J and clone size, and D and trimming were worked out from the DNA. In this sample the table shows more than 250,000 clones, 92% of which occur a single time. The top ten constitute approximately 17% of the sample.

Sequenced: PBMCs or T cells enriched from blood (not recorded which). The chain is encoded by TRBV5-1 joined to TRBJ1-4, with 9 junctional bases fitting TRBD1. The receptor comes from a woman younger than 45 who had recovered from COVID-19. The DNA sequence is given as TGCGCCAGCAGCTGGAAAGAGACAGGGGGTAATGAAAAACTGTTTTTT. Translated, this is CASSWKETGGNEKLFF.